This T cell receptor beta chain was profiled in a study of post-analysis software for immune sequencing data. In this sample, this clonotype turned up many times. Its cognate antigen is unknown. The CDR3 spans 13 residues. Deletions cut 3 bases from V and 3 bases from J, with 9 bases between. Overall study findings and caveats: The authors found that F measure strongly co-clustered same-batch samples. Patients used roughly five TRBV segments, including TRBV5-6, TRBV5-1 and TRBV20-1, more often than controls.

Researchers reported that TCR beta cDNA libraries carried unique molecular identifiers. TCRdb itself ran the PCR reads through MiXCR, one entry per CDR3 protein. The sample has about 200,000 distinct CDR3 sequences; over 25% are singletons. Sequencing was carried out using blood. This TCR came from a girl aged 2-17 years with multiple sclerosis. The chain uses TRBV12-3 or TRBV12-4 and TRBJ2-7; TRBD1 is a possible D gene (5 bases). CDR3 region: CASSFNQGYEQYF. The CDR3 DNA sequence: TGTGCCAGCAGTTTTAATCAGGGCTACGAGCAGTACTTC.